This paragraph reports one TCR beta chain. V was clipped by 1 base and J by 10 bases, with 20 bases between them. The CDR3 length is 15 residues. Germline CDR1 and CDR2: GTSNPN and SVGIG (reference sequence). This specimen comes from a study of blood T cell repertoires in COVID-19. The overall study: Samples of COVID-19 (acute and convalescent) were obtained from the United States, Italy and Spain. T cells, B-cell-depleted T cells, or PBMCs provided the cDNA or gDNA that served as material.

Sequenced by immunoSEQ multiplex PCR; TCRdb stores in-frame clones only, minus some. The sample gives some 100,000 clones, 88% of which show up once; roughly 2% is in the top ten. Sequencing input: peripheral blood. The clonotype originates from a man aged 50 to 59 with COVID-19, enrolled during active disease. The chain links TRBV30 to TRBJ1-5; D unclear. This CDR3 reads CAWSGKDCVNCPQHF. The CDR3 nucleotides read TGTGCCTGGAGTGGGAAGGACTGCGTGAATTGTCCCCAGCATTTT.